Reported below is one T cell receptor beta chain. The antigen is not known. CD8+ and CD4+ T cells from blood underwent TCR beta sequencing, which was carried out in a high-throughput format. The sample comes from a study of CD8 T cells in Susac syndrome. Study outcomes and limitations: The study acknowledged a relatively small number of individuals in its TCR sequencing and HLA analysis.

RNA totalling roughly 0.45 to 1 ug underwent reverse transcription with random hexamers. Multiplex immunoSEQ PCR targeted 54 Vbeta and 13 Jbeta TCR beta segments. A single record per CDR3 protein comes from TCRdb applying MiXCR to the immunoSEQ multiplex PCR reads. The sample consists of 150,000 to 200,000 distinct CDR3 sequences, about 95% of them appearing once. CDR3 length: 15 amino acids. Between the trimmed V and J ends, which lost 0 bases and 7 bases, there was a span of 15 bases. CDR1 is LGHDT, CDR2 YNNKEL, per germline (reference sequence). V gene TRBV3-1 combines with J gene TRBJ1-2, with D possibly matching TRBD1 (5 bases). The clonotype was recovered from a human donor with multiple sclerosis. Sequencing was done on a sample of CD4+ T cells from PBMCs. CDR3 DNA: TGTGCCAGCAGCCAAGACAGGGTTTTATCAAGTGGCTACACCTTC. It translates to CASSQDRVLSSGYTF. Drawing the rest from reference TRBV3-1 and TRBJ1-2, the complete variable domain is DTAVSQTPKYLVTQMGNDKSIKCEQNLGHDTMYWYKQDSKKFLKIMFSYNNKELIINETVPNRFSPKSPDKAHLNLHINSLELGDSAVYFCASSQDRVLSSGYTFGSGTRLTVV.